This T cell receptor beta chain is drawn from a study of cytomegalovirus exposure and HLA in healthy donors. After removal of 2 bases from V and 8 bases from J, the junction contained 5 bases not matched to a gene. The V gene's germline CDR1 is SGHRS and CDR2 YFSETQ. The CDR3 runs to 14 residues. This clone has more than one count but fewer than ten. 60 Vbeta and 13 Jbeta primers were used in PCR. The assay was immunoSEQ multiplex PCR, and TCRdb's table has in-frame clones only and misses some. The sample holds around 240,000 clones; roughly 82% are singletons and the top ten take 5.4%. This chain connects TRBV5-1 to TRBJ2-1; 9 bases match TRBD2. Material: PBMCs. The receptor was derived from a woman aged 35 to 49 in good health and CMV-seropositive. CDR3 sequence: CASSLGKREDEQFF. The CDR3 nucleotides are TGCGCCAGCAGCTTAGGGAAGCGGGAGGATGAGCAGTTCTTC.